The 8 T cell receptor beta chains below all came from one sample that was sequenced in a study of blood T cell repertoires in COVID-19 (dated by TCRdb to about 2020). The protocol used for the library was the immunoSEQ multiplex PCR assay. Drawn from immuneACCESS, this table holds only the in-frame rearrangements with V and J called that TCRdb kept. Clones are partly lost; checked studies trace under half to an unresolved V gene and leave the rest unexplained. The sample yields roughly 100,000 clones; about three quarters were counted once. The top ten constitute roughly a fifth of the sample. Specimen: peripheral blood. The receptors derive from a woman in her sixties or seventies with acute or convalescent COVID-19.

This clone came up a few times. The chain has TRBV7-9 and TRBJ2-2; 10 nucleotides agree with TRBD2. With 1 base clipped from V and 2 bases from J, the junction kept 4 bases outside the gene matches. The CDR3 contains 17 residues. Looked up from germline, CDR1 is SEHNR and CDR2 is FQNEAQ (reference sequence). As DNA, the CDR3 is TGTGCCAGCAGCTTAGTAGCGGGGGGCCTCAACACCGGGGAGCTGTTTTTT. Encoded protein: CASSLVAGGLNTGELFF.

In nucleotides, the CDR3 is TGTGCCAGCTCACAAACGGGACAAGGCCCTGGGACCCAGTACTTC. Translation: CASSQTGQGPGTQYF. This sequence joins TRBV18 and TRBJ2-5; a possible D gene is TRBD1 (6 bases). Germline V CDR1 and CDR2: KGHSH, LQKENI. This CDR3 has 15 amino acids. Trimming shortened V by 4 bases and J by 7 bases, and 19 bases separated the two germline ends.

The genes are TRBV7-9 and TRBJ2-1; 8 nucleotides agree with TRBD1. The germline V gene encodes CDR1 SEHNR and CDR2 FQNEAQ (reference sequence). Trimming removed 3 bases from V and 8 bases from J; junction bases left unmatched: 18. The CDR3 has 18 residues. The CDR3 is CASSFRQGAGGVGDEQFF. The CDR3 DNA sequence: TGTGCCAGCAGCTTCCGGCAGGGGGCAGGAGGGGTTGGCGATGAGCAGTTCTTC.

This clone was detected only once. This chain uses TRBV6-5 with TRBJ1-2, with TRBD1 as a possible D gene (6 bases). Germline V gene data show CDR1 as MNHEY and CDR2 as SVGAGI. Trimming removed 2 bases at V and 2 bases at J, with 12 bases between. The CDR3 extends over 15 amino acids. Written as DNA, the CDR3 is TGTGCCAGCAGTTACACCGCTCAGGGGAACTATGGCTACACCTTC. It codes for CASSYTAQGNYGYTF.

This chain joins TRBV28 and TRBJ1-4; D is undetermined. V was clipped by 3 bases and J by 7 bases, with 12 bases between them. Germline lookup yields CDR1 MDHEN and CDR2 SYDVKM. The CDR3 is 14 amino acids. The CDR3 nucleotides are TGTGCCAGCAGTTTTTCGGGAGGATCTGAAAAACTGTTTTTT. Translated, it gives CASSFSGGSEKLFF.

V is TRBV6-1 and J is TRBJ2-7, with 8 bases identical to TRBD2. V lost 2 bases and J lost 7; bases outside the gene matches: 7. The CDR3 length is 14 residues. Germline-derived CDR1 and CDR2 are MNHNS and SASEGT. In DNA form, the CDR3 reads TGTGCCAGCAGTGAAAAACGGGCTAGCGGGGAGCAGTACTTC. This gives the protein CASSEKRASGEQYF.

The V call is TRBV5-1, the J call TRBJ2-3, with 11 bases matching TRBD2. Germline lookup yields CDR1 SGHRS and CDR2 YFSETQ. The CDR3 is made up of 16 amino acids. V was pared by 4 bases and J by 7 bases, with 11 bases of the junction left unmatched. The CDR3 sequence is CASSVRSGGAVNTQYF. CDR3 sequence (DNA): TGCGCCAGCAGCGTTCGTAGCGGGGGGGCAGTAAATACGCAGTATTTT.

The chain employs TRBV11-2 and TRBJ1-1, with 7 bases that match TRBD1. V lost 4 bases, J lost 2 bases, and 4 bases stayed unmatched. Germline V lookup: CDR1 SGHAT, CDR2 FQNNGV. The CDR3 is 14 amino acids. The CDR3 spells CASSSDRVNTEAFF. For the CDR3, the DNA is TGTGCCAGCAGCTCCGACAGGGTTAACACTGAAGCTTTCTTT.